The 28 T cell receptor beta chains below were found in one sample sequenced in a study of blood T cell repertoires in COVID-19. Method: immunoSEQ multiplex PCR; TCRdb's copy keeps in-frame clones and lacks some. Altogether around 250,000 clones are present, more than 70% being singletons, with the ten largest covering 9% to 15%. Sequencing was carried out using peripheral blood. Source of these receptors: an older man with acute or convalescent COVID-19.

The rearrangement links TRBV5-8 to TRBJ1-6, with unresolved D. Germline CDR1 reads SGHTS; CDR2 reads YDEGEE. The V gene lost 4 bases and the J gene lost 5 bases, with 10 bases spanning the gap. The CDR3 is 14 amino acids. CDR3 amino acids: CASSHSYDNSPLHF. The DNA of the CDR3 is TGTGCCAGCAGCCACTCTTACGATAATTCACCCCTCCACTTT.

The chain uses TRBV19 and TRBJ1-2; 8 nucleotides line up with TRBD1. Germline V gene data show CDR1 as LNHDA and CDR2 as SQIVND (reference sequence). The CDR3 covers 14 residues. J lost 4 bases, V lost 6 bases, and 7 bases had no gene match. The DNA for the CDR3 is TGTGCCAGTAGCCCCTGGACAGGGATCTATGGCTACACCTTC. Protein product: CASSPWTGIYGYTF.

The chain is built from TRBV19 and TRBJ2-2; a possible D gene is TRBD2 (5 bases). Germline lookup yields CDR1 LNHDA and CDR2 SQIVND (reference sequence). Trimming took off 3 bases at V and 1 base at J, with 9 bases between the two ends. CDR3 size: 15 residues. The CDR3 region is CASSITGMNTGELFF. The CDR3 bases are TGTGCCAGTAGTATTACGGGGATGAACACCGGGGAGCTGTTTTTT.

V and J are TRBV4-2 and TRBJ2-6; 10 nucleotides align to TRBD1. The CDR3 contains 20 residues. Germline V gene sequence: CDR1 LGHNA, CDR2 YNFKEQ. V dropped 4 bases and J dropped 0; count of bases not matched to a gene: 12. CDR3 protein: CASSPRQGALTSSGANVLTF. The CDR3 DNA reads as TGTGCCAGCAGCCCCAGACAGGGGGCTTTAACGAGCTCTGGGGCCAACGTCCTGACTTTC.

V gene TRBV19 combines with J gene TRBJ1-6; 9 bases match TRBD1. The CDR3 length is 15 residues. Looked up from germline, CDR1 is LNHDA and CDR2 is SQIVND (reference sequence). The V and J ends lost 4 bases and 9 bases, in that order; junction bases with no gene match: 7. CDR3 DNA: TGTGCCAGTAGTACAGGGACAGGGCCCAGTTCACCCCTCCACTTT. As protein: CASSTGTGPSSPLHF.

V usage is TRBV28 and J usage is TRBJ1-2; D not resolved. The CDR3 is 16 amino acids. Deletions cut 5 bases from V and 3 bases from J, with 19 bases between. CDR1 is MDHEN, CDR2 SYDVKM, per germline. The CDR3 region is CASSVAGNSRDYGYTF. For the CDR3, the DNA is TGTGCCAGCAGTGTCGCAGGCAACTCAAGAGACTATGGCTACACCTTC.

The rearrangement uses TRBV9 and TRBJ1-1; no firm D call. The V gene lost 4 bases and the J gene lost 3 bases, with 19 bases spanning the gap. Germline V gives CDR1 SGDLS, CDR2 YYNGEE. The CDR3 sequence is 16 residues long. The CDR3 DNA sequence: TGTGCCAGCAGCACCGAGGGTAGGGCATGGGACACTGAAGCTTTCTTT. Translated: CASSTEGRAWDTEAFF. Looking up the rest from reference TRBV9 and TRBJ1-1 gives the full variable domain: DSGVTQTPKHLITATGQRVTLRCSPRSGDLSVYWYQQSLDQGLQFLIQYYNGEERAKGNILERFSAQQFPDLHSELNLSSLELGDSALYFCASSTEGRAWDTEAFFGQGTRLTVV.

The V call is TRBV11-3, the J call TRBJ1-6; D is perhaps TRBD1 (6 bases). V lost 8 bases, J lost 5 bases, and 13 bases lay in between. The CDR3 totals 14 residues. CDR1 and CDR2 from the germline V gene are SGHNT and YENEEA. DNA of the CDR3: TGTGCCAGCTCGGGGGGGCGCGATAATTCACCCCTCCACTTT. The encoded protein is CASSGGRDNSPLHF.

This clone was picked up one time. V is TRBV28 and J is TRBJ2-1, with TRBD2 matching 8 bases. CDR3 length: 14 amino acids. V gave up 7 bases and J gave up 5 bases; unmatched junction bases: 7. Germline CDR1 reads MDHEN; CDR2 reads SYDVKM. CDR3 in DNA: TGTGCCAGCAACCCGGGACTAGGGGACAATGAGCAGTTCTTC. Translating gives CASNPGLGDNEQFF.

The chain is built from TRBV21-1 and TRBJ2-3; the D call TRBD1 from the table was never checked on the DNA. TRBV21-1 corresponds to a pseudogene. The CDR3 spans 15 residues. The CDR3 nucleotides are TGTGCCAGCAGCATGGACAGGGGGCCCACAGATACGCAGTATTTT. Protein product: CASSMDRGPTDTQYF.

The chain uses TRBV27 and TRBJ1-1; D might be TRBD1 (6 bases). The CDR3 covers 14 residues. V lost 7 bases and J lost 8, with 20 bases in between. The V gene's germline CDR1 is MNHEY and CDR2 SMNVEV (reference sequence). The DNA of the CDR3 is TGTGCCAGCACCCCATCACAGGGTGTAGGGGAAGCTTTCTTT. It is translated as CASTPSQGVGEAFF.

The CDR3: CSVDPGGETQYF. In nucleotides, the CDR3 is TGCAGCGTTGACCCGGGGGGGGAGACCCAGTACTTC. The genes are TRBV29-1 and TRBJ2-5; 8 bases align to TRBD2. This CDR3 region has 12 residues. V lost 3 bases and J lost 5; bases outside the gene matches: 2. Looked up from germline, CDR1 is SQVTM and CDR2 is ANQGSEA.

This chain joins TRBV29-1 and TRBJ2-3; TRBD1 aligns across 9 bases. J lost 4 bases, V lost 8 bases, and 10 bases had no gene match. Germline CDR1 and CDR2: SQVTM and ANQGSEA. This CDR3 is 14 amino acids long. The CDR3 sequence is CSTSDRGVADTQYF. The DNA of the CDR3 is TGCAGCACCTCGGACAGGGGCGTTGCAGATACGCAGTATTTT.

The J gene is TRBJ2-1, the V gene TRBV5-1; no reliable D call. Germline CDR1 reads SGHRS; CDR2 reads YFSETQ. Trimming cost V 3 bases and J 5 bases, with 3 bases left between them. The CDR3 has 11 residues. Here the CDR3 reads CASSSDNEQFF. The CDR3 DNA reads TGCGCCAGCAGCTCGGACAATGAGCAGTTCTTC. Using reference TRBV5-1 and TRBJ2-1 for the parts outside the CDR3, the full variable domain is KAGVTQTPRYLIKTRGQQVTLSCSPISGHRSVSWYQQTPGQGLQFLFEYFSETQRNKGNFPGRFSGRQFSNSRSEMNVSTLELGDSALYLCASSSDNEQFFGPGTRLTVL.

V and J are TRBV24-1 and TRBJ1-5, with TRBD1 as a possible D gene (6 bases). V was shortened by 6 bases and J by 5 bases, with 10 bases between the two germline ends. The CDR3 is 13 residues long. Germline V CDR1 and CDR2: KGHDR, SFDVKD. Here the CDR3 reads CATSKDSYQPQHF. The CDR3 DNA is TGTGCCACCAGTAAGGACAGTTATCAGCCCCAGCATTTT.

The chain uses TRBV10-1 and TRBJ2-5; unclear D gene. V was cut by 5 bases and J by 5 bases, with 9 bases left in between. Germline V gene lookup returns CDR1 WNHNN and CDR2 SYGVQD (reference sequence). CDR3 length: 12 amino acids. Here the CDR3 DNA reads TGCGCCAGCAGTAGTAGTACGGAGACCCAGTACTTC. Translation: CASSSSTETQYF.

In its sample, this clone was seen a few times. The chain uses TRBV12-3 or TRBV12-4 and TRBJ1-2, with D maybe TRBD1 (5 bases). CDR3 length: 11 residues. Trimming removed 6 bases from V and 10 bases from J, with 12 bases in between. CDR3: CASSSGIFYTF. DNA of the CDR3: TGTGCCAGCAGCTCAGGGATCTTCTACACCTTC.

This chain joins TRBV18 and TRBJ2-1; 8 bases map to TRBD2. Trimming at V came to 3 bases and at J to 0 bases, leaving 7 bases not matched to a gene. The CDR3 is 17 amino acids. Germline V gene lookup returns CDR1 KGHSH and CDR2 LQKENI. The CDR3 is CASSPGREGLSYNEQFF. The CDR3 coding sequence is TGTGCCAGCTCACCGGGACGGGAGGGCCTCTCCTACAATGAGCAGTTCTTC.

V is TRBV5-1 and J is TRBJ1-3, with 11 bases matching TRBD1. Germline CDR1 is SGHRS and CDR2 is YFSETQ. The CDR3 spans 19 residues. Trimming took 0 bases from V and 0 from J; bases not matched to a gene: 8. The CDR3 bases are TGCGCCAGCAGCTTGGGGACAGGGGGCTCCTCGAGCTCTGGAAACACCATATATTTT. Translated: CASSLGTGGSSSSGNTIYF.

V is TRBV18 and J is TRBJ2-7; TRBD1 agrees at 8 bases. CDR1 and CDR2 (germline): KGHSH, LQKENI. The CDR3 sequence is 15 residues long. The V gene end was trimmed by 4 bases and the J gene end by 0 bases; junction bases not matched to a gene: 5. Here the CDR3 reads CASSLDRGSSYEQYF. As DNA, the CDR3 is TGTGCCAGCTCACTCGACAGGGGCAGCTCCTACGAGCAGTACTTC.

The V gene is TRBV28, the J gene TRBJ2-7, with D possibly TRBD1 on 5 matching bases. V lost 6 bases and J lost 2, with 11 bases in between. This CDR3 has 13 residues. Per germline, CDR1 MDHEN and CDR2 SYDVKM. CDR3 bases: TGTGCCAGCAGAACGACAGACACCTACGAGCAGTACTTC. Protein: CASRTTDTYEQYF. The variable domain in full, with the rest retrieved from reference TRBV28 and TRBJ2-7, is DVKVTQSSRYLVKRTGEKVFLECVQDMDHENMFWYRQDPGLGLRLIYFSYDVKMKEKGDIPEGYSVSREKKERFSLILESASTNQTSMYLCASRTTDTYEQYFGPGTRLTVT.

This clone was counted a few times. This sequence joins TRBV11-2 and TRBJ1-1, with D perhaps matching TRBD1 (6 bases). In germline, CDR1 is SGHAT, CDR2 FQNNGV. The CDR3 is 14 amino acids. V gave up 4 bases and J gave up 5 bases, with 14 bases separating them. Here the CDR3 reads CASSSDRRITEAFF. CDR3 nucleotide sequence: TGTGCCAGCAGCTCCGACAGGCGGATAACTGAAGCTTTCTTT. Together with reference TRBV11-2 and TRBJ1-1, the CDR3 gives the full variable domain: EAGVAQSPRYKIIEKRQSVAFWCNPISGHATLYWYQQILGQGPKLLIQFQNNGVVDDSQLPKDRFSAERLKGVDSTLKIQPAKLEDSAVYLCASSSDRRITEAFFGQGTRLTVV.

The genes are TRBV7-9 and TRBJ2-3, with a tentative D call TRBD2 (5 bases). This CDR3 is 14 amino acids long. The germline V and J ends were trimmed by 3 bases and 8 bases, with 15 bases remaining between them. Per the germline V gene, CDR1 is SEHNR and CDR2 is FQNEAQ (reference sequence). This CDR3 reads CASSLAGSDGTQYF. CDR3 nucleotides: TGTGCCAGCAGCTTGGCGGGCTCCGACGGTACGCAGTATTTT. The full variable domain, completed using reference TRBV7-9 and TRBJ2-3, is DTGVSQNPRHKITKRGQNVTFRCDPISEHNRLYWYRQTLGQGPEFLTYFQNEAQLEKSRLLSDRFSAERPKGSFSTLEIQRTEQGDSAMYLCASSLAGSDGTQYFGPGTRLTVL.

CDR3 protein: CASRPRLAQETQYF. In DNA form, the CDR3 reads TGCGCCAGCAGGCCGCGTTTAGCTCAAGAGACCCAGTACTTC. This chain joins TRBV5-1 and TRBJ2-5, with D unclear. Germline CDR1 SGHRS, CDR2 YFSETQ. The CDR3 totals 14 residues. Trimming took 5 bases from V and 2 from J, leaving 13 bases between them.

The chain has TRBV12-3 or TRBV12-4 and TRBJ1-5; D is uncertain. V shed 6 bases and J shed 4 bases, with 10 bases lying between them. This CDR3 spans 13 amino acids. CDR3 DNA: TGTGCCAGCAGCCACAACGCTAATCAGCCCCAGCATTTT. Protein: CASSHNANQPQHF.

This clone has just a few counts. This chain uses TRBV28 with TRBJ1-4, with 10 bases that match TRBD1. Germline V gene data show CDR1 as MDHEN and CDR2 as SYDVKM. This CDR3 region has 15 residues. V shed 4 bases, J shed 8 bases, and the junction held 7 bases outside the gene matches. The CDR3 loop reads CASSSTGQGSEKLFF. Here the CDR3 DNA reads TGTGCCAGCAGTTCGACGGGACAGGGGAGCGAAAAACTGTTTTTT. The complete variable domain, with remaining parts taken from reference TRBV28 and TRBJ1-4, reads DVKVTQSSRYLVKRTGEKVFLECVQDMDHENMFWYRQDPGLGLRLIYFSYDVKMKEKGDIPEGYSVSREKKERFSLILESASTNQTSMYLCASSSTGQGSEKLFFGSGTQLSVL.

The V call is TRBV7-6, the J call TRBJ1-3; a possible D gene is TRBD1 (6 bases). The germline V and J ends were trimmed by 0 bases and 4 bases, with 16 bases remaining between them. This CDR3 spans 17 amino acids. From germline, CDR1 is SGHVS and CDR2 FNYEAQ. CDR3 sequence (DNA): TGTGCCAGCAGCTTAGCGCGGCCAGGGGCTCTGGGAAACACCATATATTTT. As protein: CASSLARPGALGNTIYF.

The genes are TRBV6-5 and TRBJ1-4; maybe TRBD1 (6 bases). CDR3 length: 15 amino acids. Trimming removed 6 bases at V and 11 bases at J, with 22 bases between. The germline CDR1 and CDR2 sequences are MNHEY and SVGAGI. The CDR3 reads CASRGAGKGNAKLFF. CDR3 sequence (DNA): TGTGCCAGCAGGGGGGCCGGGAAGGGGAATGCGAAACTGTTTTTT.